In this sample, the clone carrying this T cell receptor beta chain turned up a few times. Its antigen remains unknown. CDR3 length: 14 amino acids. Germline CDR1 is SGDLS and CDR2 is YYNGEE. V shed 2 bases and J shed 2 bases, with 10 bases lying between them. The data stem from a study of human T cells and chemical hapten exposure. Overall study: Per-sample variation in TCR yield stemmed mainly from small pooled library volume differences.

Time point reported: patch test 2, 6 weeks after DPC sensitization. Treatment described: therapeutic diphenylcyclopropenone sensitization with weekly scalp DPC. Every donor had alopecia and was 18 to 70 years old; all were suitable for DPC. Points from the study as a whole: TCRs exceeding 1 in 1000 frequency stayed unchanged with DPC sensitization.

Each CDR3 protein gets one entry after TCRdb re-called the RACE reads with MiXCR. The sample yields 360,000 or so distinct CDR3 sequences, around 6% seen once. The specimen comprised whole blood, sampled in connection with sensitization to the hapten diphenylcyclopropenone (DPC). The receptor's source is a woman younger than 35 with alopecia areata. Some clones in this sample may be carry-over from other donors' samples. The chain uses TRBV9 and TRBJ2-5, with D possibly TRBD1 on 5 matching bases. This CDR3 is CASSVRTSQETQYF. The CDR3, as DNA: TGTGCCAGCAGCGTCCGGACATCTCAAGAGACCCAGTACTTC. Drawing the rest from reference TRBV9 and TRBJ2-5, the complete variable domain is DSGVTQTPKHLITATGQRVTLRCSPRSGDLSVYWYQQSLDQGLQFLIQYYNGEERAKGNILERFSAQQFPDLHSELNLSSLELGDSALYFCASSVRTSQETQYFGPGTRLLVL.